This record looks at one T cell receptor beta chain sequence and its context. Antigen specificity is unknown. This record comes from a study of brain metastases from non-small cell lung cancer. Points from the study as a whole: Metastases had sparse T cells but largely shared repertoires with primaries. Compared with primary tumors, brain metastases showed less T-cell infiltration. Compared with their matched primary tumors, roughly two thirds of brain metastases showed expanded T-cell clones.

Trimming at V came to 10 bases and at J to 2 bases, leaving 5 bases not matched to a gene. There are 12 residues in the CDR3. Germline V gives CDR1 SNHLY, CDR2 FYNNEI. Generated by immunoSEQ multiplex PCR, the TCRdb table keeps only in-frame clones and is missing some. The sample lists 4,500 to 6,000 clones, 70% to 90% occurring once. The chain is built from TRBV2 and TRBJ2-7; 7 bases fit TRBD2. The sequenced sample was primary lung tumor tissue. This TCR was sampled from a donor at least 40 years old with non-small cell lung cancer. CDR3 region: CATGTTPYEQYF. The CDR3 region has the DNA TGTGCCACCGGGACTACCCCCTACGAGCAGTACTTC.